This T cell receptor beta chain was captured in a study of cytomegalovirus exposure and HLA in healthy donors. Researchers ran the PCR with 60 Vbeta and 13 Jbeta primers. In the study's own analysis: An analysis that came later counted 60 million to 80 million unique TCR beta chains, approximately 11 million shared. The table came from immunoSEQ multiplex PCR; TCRdb's copy has only in-frame clones and leaves some out. Clone size and V and J calls were adopted from that table, with D and trimming inferred from the DNA. The sample lists some 90,000 clones; roughly 70% were seen once. CDR1 and CDR2 from the germline V gene are MGHRA and YSYEKL. The CDR3 runs 15 residues. J lost 9 bases, V lost 1 base, and 9 bases had no gene match.

The specimen was PBMCs. This sequence originates from a man in his fifties or sixties in good health and CMV-seronegative. This chain uses TRBV4-1 with TRBJ2-1, with TRBD2 matching 7 bases. The CDR3 is CASSQGGAGSSEQFF. CDR3 sequence (DNA): TGCGCCAGCAGCCAAGGCGGAGCGGGGAGTTCTGAGCAGTTCTTC.